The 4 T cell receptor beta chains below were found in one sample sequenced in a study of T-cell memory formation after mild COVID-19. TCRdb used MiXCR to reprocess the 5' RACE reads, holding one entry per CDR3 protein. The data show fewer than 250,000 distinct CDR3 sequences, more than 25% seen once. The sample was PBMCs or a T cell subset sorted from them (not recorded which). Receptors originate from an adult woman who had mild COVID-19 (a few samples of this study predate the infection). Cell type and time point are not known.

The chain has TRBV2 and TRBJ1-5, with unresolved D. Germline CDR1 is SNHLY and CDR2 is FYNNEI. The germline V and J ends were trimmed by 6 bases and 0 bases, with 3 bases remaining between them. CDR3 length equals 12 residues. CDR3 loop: CASRYSNQPQHF. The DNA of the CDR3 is TGTGCCAGCAGATATAGCAATCAGCCCCAGCATTTT.

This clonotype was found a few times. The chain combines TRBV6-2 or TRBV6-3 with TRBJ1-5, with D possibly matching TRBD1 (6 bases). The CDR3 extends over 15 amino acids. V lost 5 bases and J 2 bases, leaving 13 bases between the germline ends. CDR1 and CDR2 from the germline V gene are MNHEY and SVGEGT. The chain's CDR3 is CASSRTVAGNQPQHF. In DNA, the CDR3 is TGTGCCAGCAGTCGGACAGTGGCGGGCAATCAGCCCCAGCATTTT.

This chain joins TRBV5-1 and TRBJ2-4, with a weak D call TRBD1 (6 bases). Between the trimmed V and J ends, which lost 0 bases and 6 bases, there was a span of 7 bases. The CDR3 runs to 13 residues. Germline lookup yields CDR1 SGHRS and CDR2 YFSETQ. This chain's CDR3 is CASSLGGGNIQYF. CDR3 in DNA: TGCGCCAGCAGCTTGGGAGGGGGAAACATTCAGTACTTC.

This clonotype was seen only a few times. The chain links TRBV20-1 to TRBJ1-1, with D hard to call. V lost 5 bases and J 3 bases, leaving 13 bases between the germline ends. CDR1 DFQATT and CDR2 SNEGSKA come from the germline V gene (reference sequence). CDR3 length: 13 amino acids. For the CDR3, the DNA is TGCAGTGCTGGCCTCACCTGGGACACTGAAGCTTTCTTT. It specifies CSAGLTWDTEAFF.